These 2 T cell receptor beta chains were sequenced from one sample in a study of blood T cell repertoires in COVID-19. Repertoires were generated with immunoSEQ multiplex PCR, while TCRdb's copy carries only in-frame clones and drops some. The top ten hold around 12% of the sample, which has approximately 400,000 clones, 88% seen once. The specimen was peripheral blood. Receptors were obtained from a woman aged 50 to 65 with COVID-19, enrolled during active disease.

This clone occurred a few times. The chain is built from TRBV19 and TRBJ2-3; the D is unclear. The V and J ends lost 8 bases and 1 base respectively, with 10 bases between them. CDR3 length: 13 amino acids. Germline lookup yields CDR1 LNHDA and CDR2 SQIVND (reference sequence). The CDR3 coding sequence is TGTGCCAGTCAGACCCGGGGCACAGATACGCAGTATTTT. Amino acid sequence: CASQTRGTDTQYF. Supplemented by reference TRBV19 and TRBJ2-3, the full variable domain reads DGGITQSPKYLFRKEGQNVTLSCEQNLNHDAMYWYRQDPGQGLRLIYYSQIVNDFQKGDIAEGYSVSREKKESFPLTVTSAQKNPTAFYLCASQTRGTDTQYFGPGTRLTVL.

V gene TRBV11-2 combines with J gene TRBJ2-7; D unresolved. Germline lookup yields CDR1 SGHAT and CDR2 FQNNGV. CDR3 length: 14 amino acids. The V end lost 1 base, the J end lost 2 bases, and 9 bases lay between the germline ends. The CDR3 region has the DNA TGTGCCAGCAGCTTAGGACCTAGTGCCTACGAGCAGTACTTC. Amino acid sequence: CASSLGPSAYEQYF.